One sample yielded the 22 T cell receptor beta chains listed below, sequenced in a study of response to subunit inactivated influenza vaccine (dated by TCRdb to the late 2010s). The library was prepared using RT-PCR. Instrument on record: Illumina HiSeq 2500. TCRdb cleaned the public reads at Q25 with fastp, built clones with MiXCR and kept in-frame beta chains. Under each unique CDR3 protein, matching rows form one entry showing the most common genes and DNA. The sample table lists 700,000 to 900,000 distinct CDR3 sequences, about 20% of them with a count of one. The biggest ten clones account for about 9.4% of the sample. The material was PBMCs from blood, obtained 5 days after vaccination. The receptors originated from a man aged 45-60 years who received an inactivated influenza vaccine. Donor details come from another sample of the same person, matched by shared clones.

This chain links TRBV7-2 with TRBJ2-3; D call uncertain. Germline V lookup: CDR1 SGHTA, CDR2 FQGNSA. V was clipped by 2 bases and J by 0 bases, with 9 bases between them. The CDR3 has 15 amino acids. The CDR3: CASSLIGYSTDTQYF. As DNA, the CDR3 is TGTGCCAGCAGCTTAATAGGATATAGCACAGATACGCAGTATTTT.

This sequence joins TRBV12-3 or TRBV12-4 and TRBJ2-2; no reliable D call. This CDR3 is built from 14 residues. Trimming removed 3 bases from V and 1 base from J, with 6 bases in between. The CDR3 loop reads CASSFEENTGELFF. CDR3 nucleotide sequence: TGTGCCAGCAGTTTCGAGGAGAACACCGGGGAGCTGTTTTTT.

The CDR3 DNA follows: TGTGCCAGCAGTCGATACAGGGGGCTGTATAATTCACCCCTCCACTTT. Its protein is CASSRYRGLYNSPLHF. This chain connects TRBV6-1 to TRBJ1-6; TRBD1 agrees at 9 bases. Germline CDR1 and CDR2: MNHNS and SASEGT. CDR3 length: 16 residues. With 5 bases clipped from V and 4 bases from J, the junction kept 6 bases outside the gene matches.

This clonotype was observed many times. The chain combines TRBV5-1 with TRBJ2-7, with a tentative D call TRBD2 (5 bases). This CDR3 spans 13 amino acids. Germline V lookup: CDR1 SGHRS, CDR2 YFSETQ. V was trimmed by 7 bases and J by 0 bases, leaving 11 bases between them. The CDR3 DNA follows: TGCGCCAGCTCGGATGGGAGCTCCTACGAGCAGTACTTC. This gives the protein CASSDGSSYEQYF.

There are many counts of this clonotype. The V and J genes are TRBV7-2 and TRBJ1-2; no clear D gene. V was trimmed by 5 bases and J by 5 bases, leaving 9 bases between them. This CDR3 contains 12 residues. The V gene's germline CDR1 is SGHTA and CDR2 FQGNSA. The CDR3 DNA is TGTGCCAGCAGCCTAAGGTTGTATGGCTACACCTTC. Its protein product is CASSLRLYGYTF.

This clonotype was detected only once. The gene calls are TRBV7-9 and TRBJ2-7; 8 positions agree with TRBD2. Germline CDR1 and CDR2: SEHNR and FQNEAQ (reference sequence). This CDR3 region has 16 residues. V shed 2 bases and J 6 bases; nucleotides not matched to a gene: 12. CDR3 sequence (DNA): TGTGCCAGCAGCTTACAATTTTCGTCTAGCGGGCGCGAGCAGTACTTC. It is translated as CASSLQFSSSGREQYF.

This clonotype was detected only a few times. The rearrangement links TRBV4-3 to TRBJ2-2; the match to TRBD1 covers 8 bases. V was pared by 0 bases and J by 6 bases, with 9 bases of the junction left unmatched. The CDR3 length is 17 residues. Germline CDR1 reads LGHNA; CDR2 reads YSLEER. The CDR3 loop is CASSQELRTGWSGELFF. For the CDR3, the DNA is TGCGCCAGCAGCCAAGAGCTTAGGACAGGGTGGTCCGGGGAGCTGTTTTTT.

This clonotype was seen only a few times. An end of the junction differs from the germline gene, which may be a read error. The chain joins TRBV6-5 to TRBJ2-7, with a tentative D call TRBD2 (6 bases). Germline CDR1 MNHEY, CDR2 SVGAGI. The CDR3 has 16 amino acids. CDR3 nucleotides: TGTGCCAGCAGTTCCGTCGGGAGCCGAAGCTCCTATGAGCAGTACTTC. Translated, it gives CASSSVGSRSSYEQYF.

The CDR3 reads CASSTPGQNTEAFF. The CDR3, as DNA: TGTGCCAGCAGTACCCCGGGACAGAACACTGAAGCTTTCTTT. The chain couples TRBV12-3 or TRBV12-4 to TRBJ1-1; D is perhaps TRBD1 (6 bases). This CDR3 region has 14 residues. Trimming shortened V by 5 bases and J by 1 base, and 11 bases separated the two germline ends.

The rearrangement links TRBV9 to TRBJ2-2; D gene uncertain. The germline CDR1 and CDR2 sequences are SGDLS and YYNGEE. The CDR3 is made up of 14 amino acids. Trimming took 3 bases from V and 2 from J, leaving 8 bases between them. CDR3 amino acids: CASSARTNTGELFF. The CDR3 DNA reads as TGTGCCAGCAGCGCCCGGACCAACACCGGGGAGCTGTTTTTT.

The V gene is TRBV7-2, the J gene TRBJ1-2; 7 bases align to TRBD1. The J segment lost 4 bases and the V segment lost 3 bases, leaving 14 bases of the junction unmatched. CDR1 is SGHTA, CDR2 FQGNSA, per germline. There are 17 residues in the CDR3. CDR3 residues: CASSFQQGPGLTYGYTF. CDR3 sequence (DNA): TGTGCCAGCAGCTTCCAACAGGGGCCAGGCCTCACCTATGGCTACACCTTC.

This clonotype was seen more than once but under ten times. In DNA, the CDR3 is TGCGCCAGCAGCACCGGGACAGGGGAAGGCTATGGCTACACCTTC. Translating it yields CASSTGTGEGYGYTF. The J gene is TRBJ1-2, the V gene TRBV5-1, with 10 bases matching TRBD1. The CDR3 has 15 amino acids. CDR1 SGHRS and CDR2 YFSETQ come from the germline V gene. Germline trimming cut 4 bases from V and 4 bases from J; bases unmatched to any gene: 7.

This clonotype has only a few counts. V gene TRBV14 combines with J gene TRBJ2-5, with D uncertain. Looked up from germline, CDR1 is SGHDN and CDR2 is FVKESK. The V and J ends lost 1 base and 8 bases respectively, with 14 bases between them. The CDR3 extends over 14 amino acids. The CDR3 spells CASSQASGGPTQYF. CDR3 DNA: TGTGCCAGCAGCCAAGCATCGGGCGGACCTACCCAGTACTTC.

The chain has TRBV5-6 and TRBJ2-6; TRBD1 or TRBD2 may be the D gene (5 bases each). The CDR3 runs to 19 residues. Trimming cost V 4 bases and J 0 bases, with 20 bases left between them. Germline CDR1 is SGHDT and CDR2 is YYEEEE. The CDR3 DNA reads TGTGCCAGCAGCCCTGGCCATCCGGACGGGACCTCTGGGGCCAACGTCCTGACTTTC. Translated, it gives CASSPGHPDGTSGANVLTF.

The chain is built from TRBV7-6 and TRBJ2-2; perhaps TRBD1 as D (6 bases). Trimming took off 5 bases at V and 4 bases at J, with 14 bases between the two ends. Germline V gene data show CDR1 as SGHVS and CDR2 as FNYEAQ. The CDR3 is 15 amino acids. Here the CDR3 DNA reads TGTGCCAGCAGCCCGACAGGAAGGTCCACCGGGGAGCTGTTTTTT. Its protein product is CASSPTGRSTGELFF.

This clonotype was seen a few times. The gene calls are TRBV11-1 and TRBJ2-7; 8 nucleotides agree with TRBD2. V trimming: 4 bases; J trimming: 6 bases; junction bases outside the gene matches: 11. The V gene's germline CDR1 is SGHAT and CDR2 FQDESV (reference sequence). CDR3 length equals 15 residues. The CDR3 DNA reads TGTGCCAGCAGCTCCGTGGGACTAGGAAGAGGCGAGCAGTACTTC. Translation gives CASSSVGLGRGEQYF.

A few counts support this clonotype. This sequence joins TRBV12-3 or TRBV12-4 and TRBJ2-7; no reliable D call. This CDR3 is 14 amino acids long. Trimming left V 1 base short and J 6 bases short, with 13 bases between. CDR3 in amino acids: CASSLGQVYGEQYF. In nucleotides, the CDR3 is TGTGCCAGCAGTTTAGGGCAGGTCTATGGCGAGCAGTACTTC.

The chain couples TRBV6-1 to TRBJ2-7; 9 bases fit TRBD1. Germline V CDR1 and CDR2: MNHNS, SASEGT. The CDR3 runs to 19 residues. V was clipped by 6 bases and J by 3 bases; unmatched bases: 21. The DNA for the CDR3 is TGTGCCAGCAGCCAAAGCGGGACAGGGACGTCTCGCGGCGTCTACGAGCAGTACTTC. Its protein is CASSQSGTGTSRGVYEQYF.

The table lists this clonotype with many counts. The J gene is TRBJ2-1, the V gene TRBV12-3 or TRBV12-4; 8 bases agree with TRBD1. This CDR3 is 14 amino acids long. V was clipped by 6 bases and J by 2 bases; unmatched bases: 3. CDR3 sequence (DNA): TGTGCCAGCAGGCGGGACAGGCCCTACAATGAGCAGTTCTTC. This sequence encodes CASRRDRPYNEQFF.

The chain links TRBV29-1 to TRBJ2-6; 11 bases align to TRBD1. This CDR3 is 19 amino acids long. Germline values: CDR1 SQVTM, CDR2 ANQGSEA. After removal of 7 bases from V and 2 bases from J, the junction contained 16 bases not matched to a gene. CDR3: CSALTVGQGEFAGANVLTF. DNA of the CDR3: TGCAGCGCCCTGACCGTGGGACAGGGGGAATTCGCTGGGGCCAACGTCCTGACTTTC.

The chain links TRBV6-6 to TRBJ1-1, with D unclear. The V gene lost 0 bases and the J gene lost 7 bases, with 6 bases spanning the gap. The CDR3 length is 12 residues. Germline-derived CDR1 and CDR2 are MNHNY and SVGAGI (reference sequence). The CDR3 nucleotides are TGTGCCAGCAGTTACTCGATGCATGAAGCTTTCTTT. Its translation is CASSYSMHEAFF.

J is TRBJ1-1 and V is TRBV18; D not resolved. Trimming removed 8 bases at V and 0 bases at J, with 10 bases between. Germline V gene data show CDR1 as KGHSH and CDR2 as LQKENI. This CDR3 is 13 amino acids long. This CDR3 reads CASLRDLNTEAFF. For the CDR3, the DNA is TGTGCCAGCCTAAGGGATTTGAACACTGAAGCTTTCTTT.